Presented here are 26 T cell receptor beta chains from one specimen sequenced in a study of patients and donors after allogeneic stem cell transplantation. Each CDR3 protein is one row after TCRdb ran MiXCR on the RT-PCR reads. The sample consists of some 200,000 distinct CDR3 sequences, less than 45% of them appearing once. Sample: blood, either unsorted or a sorted T cell fraction (not recorded which). The receptors shown here come from a human donor who was either an allogeneic HSCT recipient or a stem cell or donor lymphocyte infusion donor (not recorded which). It is not recorded whose cells these are; they may come from a transplant donor.

The rearrangement links TRBV7-6 to TRBJ1-6; TRBD1 might be the D (5 bases). Germline CDR1 SGHVS, CDR2 FNYEAQ. This CDR3 contains 13 residues. V was pared by 8 bases and J by 7 bases, with 12 bases between. CDR3 sequence (DNA): TGTGCCAGCTCGGGGGAGGAGAATTCACCCCTCCACTTT. It translates to CASSGEENSPLHF.

In its sample, this clonotype was seen a few times. This rearrangement joins TRBV20-1 to TRBJ2-1; 11 bases are a match to TRBD2. J lost 10 bases, V lost 3 bases, and 8 bases had no gene match. CDR1 is DFQATT, CDR2 SNEGSKA, per germline (reference sequence). CDR3 length equals 14 residues. In nucleotides, the CDR3 is TGCAGTGCTAGGGGTAGCGGGAGGGCCCGCGAGCAGTTCTTC. Residues: CSARGSGRAREQFF.

This rearrangement joins TRBV5-1 to TRBJ1-5, with D uncertain. The V end lost 0 bases, the J end lost 3 bases, and 10 bases lay between the germline ends. Per germline, CDR1 SGHRS and CDR2 YFSETQ. This CDR3 is built from 15 residues. The CDR3 bases are TGCGCCAGCAGCTTGGACAGATCTCCCAATCAGCCCCAGCATTTT. It encodes CASSLDRSPNQPQHF.

This clonotype came up a few times. This rearrangement joins TRBV12-3 or TRBV12-4 to TRBJ1-5; the D is unclear. With 1 base removed from V and 0 bases from J, the gap between germline ends came to 4 bases. The CDR3 is 14 amino acids. The DNA of the CDR3 is TGTGCCAGCAGTTTAGAAGTTAGCAATCAGCCCCAGCATTTT. Translation: CASSLEVSNQPQHF.

V gene TRBV5-1 combines with J gene TRBJ2-7, with TRBD2 matching 7 bases. Looked up from germline, CDR1 is SGHRS and CDR2 is YFSETQ. V lost 8 bases, J lost 4 bases, and 9 bases stayed unmatched. The CDR3 extends over 13 amino acids. CDR3: CASARGSSYEQYF. CDR3 in DNA: TGCGCCAGTGCCCGCGGGAGTTCTTACGAGCAGTACTTC.

This clonotype was observed a few times. V is TRBV21-1 and J is TRBJ2-7. TRBV21-1 is marked as a pseudogene. The CDR3 contains 11 residues. The DNA for the CDR3 is TGTGCCCGGCCAGTCTTGGTCGAGCAGTACTTC. It yields the protein CARPVLVEQYF.

This clonotype was counted only a few times. This rearrangement joins TRBV28 to TRBJ2-4, with 9 positions matching TRBD2. The CDR3 is made up of 15 amino acids. V lost 5 bases, J lost 3 bases, and 5 bases stayed unmatched. Germline CDR1 MDHEN, CDR2 SYDVKM. This chain's CDR3 is CASSPETSGKNIQYF. CDR3 bases: TGTGCCAGCAGTCCCGAGACTAGCGGCAAAAACATTCAGTACTTC.

The genes are TRBV24-1 and TRBJ1-2, with no clear D. The ends were cut back, 4 bases at V and 4 bases at J, with 18 bases in the middle. The CDR3 runs 16 residues. Germline CDR1 and CDR2: KGHDR and SFDVKD. CDR3 nucleotide sequence: TGTGCCACCAGTGAACTTCTTCCGGGGATCGGCTATGGCTACACCTTC. It translates to CATSELLPGIGYGYTF.

The genes are TRBV20-1 and TRBJ1-5, with a weak D call TRBD1 (5 bases). The CDR3 covers 14 residues. The V gene lost 2 bases and the J gene lost 3 bases, with 11 bases spanning the gap. The germline V gene encodes CDR1 DFQATT and CDR2 SNEGSKA (reference sequence). This CDR3 is CSARNGRDNQPQHF. The DNA of the CDR3 is TGCAGTGCTAGAAACGGCAGGGACAATCAGCCCCAGCATTTT.

V is TRBV7-9 and J is TRBJ2-5; 8 positions agree with TRBD2. Trimming took 10 bases from V and 2 from J; bases not matched to a gene: 12. The CDR3 consists of 15 residues. Germline CDR1 SEHNR, CDR2 FQNEAQ (reference sequence). In nucleotides, the CDR3 is TGTGCCACCGGTTATAGCGGGATGACTCAAGAGACCCAGTACTTC. Protein sequence: CATGYSGMTQETQYF.

The chain employs TRBV12-3 or TRBV12-4 and TRBJ2-3; 9 bases line up with TRBD1. The CDR3 covers 15 residues. V lost 4 bases and J lost 1; bases outside the gene matches: 3. In nucleotides, the CDR3 is TGTGCCAGCAGTTACAGGGGGCCGGGCACAGATACGCAGTATTTT. Translation: CASSYRGPGTDTQYF.

V usage is TRBV9 and J usage is TRBJ1-1; a weak D match, TRBD1 (6 bases). Germline V lookup: CDR1 SGDLS, CDR2 YYNGEE. Trimming pared 1 base from V and 5 bases from J, leaving 21 bases between. This CDR3 comprises 17 residues. Here the CDR3 reads CASSVLSAGASRTEAFF. In DNA form, the CDR3 reads TGTGCCAGCAGCGTACTTTCGGCGGGGGCGAGTCGTACTGAAGCTTTCTTT.

V and J are TRBV6-5 and TRBJ1-4; no definite D call. The CDR3 contains 13 residues. The germline V and J ends were trimmed by 4 bases and 8 bases, with 11 bases remaining between them. Germline assignment: CDR1 MNHEY and CDR2 SVGAGI. In nucleotides, the CDR3 is TGTGCCAGCAGTTGGCGACAAAAAGAAAAACTGTTTTTT. Its protein product is CASSWRQKEKLFF.

In its sample, this clonotype was seen a few times. The chain recombines TRBV14 with TRBJ1-3; D gene uncertain. This CDR3 contains 15 residues. V dropped 0 bases and J dropped 0 bases, with 6 bases sitting between them. Per germline, CDR1 SGHDN and CDR2 FVKESK. In DNA, the CDR3 is TGTGCCAGCAGCCAAGAGGTCATCTCTGGAAACACCATATATTTT. Translated, it gives CASSQEVISGNTIYF.

V is TRBV6-6 and J is TRBJ1-5, with D uncertain. The CDR3 sequence is 13 residues long. V was cut by 2 bases and J by 8 bases, with 10 bases left in between. Germline-derived CDR1 and CDR2 are MNHNY and SVGAGI (reference sequence). CDR3 in DNA: TGTGCCAGCAGTTACGTTCCCGCGGAGCCCCAGCATTTT. Translated, it gives CASSYVPAEPQHF.

Only a few counts were recorded for this clonotype. The J gene is TRBJ1-1, the V gene TRBV7-2; TRBD1 is a possible D gene (6 bases). The CDR3 runs to 17 residues. The germline V gene has CDR1 SGHTA and CDR2 FQGNSA. The V end lost 0 bases, the J end lost 3 bases, and 17 bases lay between the germline ends. CDR3 in DNA: TGTGCCAGCAGCTTAGCGGGGGGCATCCTGCGTCACACTGAAGCTTTCTTT. Its protein is CASSLAGGILRHTEAFF.

This clonotype was counted a few times. J is TRBJ1-1 and V is TRBV9, with a weak D call TRBD1 (6 bases). There are 20 residues in the CDR3. Trimming stripped 0 bases from V and 1 base from J, with 25 bases between. Per the germline V gene, CDR1 is SGDLS and CDR2 is YYNGEE. CDR3: CASSVEEFRRGRLGNTEAFF. CDR3 coding DNA: TGTGCCAGCAGCGTAGAGGAATTTCGCAGGGGACGATTAGGGAACACTGAAGCTTTCTTT.

This clonotype was seen repeatedly, ten times or more. The genes are TRBV29-1 and TRBJ1-1, with TRBD1 matching 7 bases. The germline V gene has CDR1 SQVTM and CDR2 ANQGSEA. The CDR3 loop spans 12 amino acids. V was clipped by 3 bases and J by 7 bases; unmatched bases: 5. CDR3 sequence: CSVDRDSNEAFF. CDR3 sequence (DNA): TGCAGCGTTGACCGGGACAGTAATGAAGCTTTCTTT. The variable domain in full, completed from reference TRBV29-1 and TRBJ1-1, reads SAVISQKPSRDICQRGTSLTIQCQVDSQVTMMFWYRQQPGQSLTLIATANQGSEATYESGFVIDKFPISRPNLTFSTLTVSNMSPEDSSIYLCSVDRDSNEAFFGQGTRLTVV.

The chain has TRBV9 and TRBJ2-1; 9 bases fit TRBD1. Germline lookup yields CDR1 SGDLS and CDR2 YYNGEE. The V gene end was trimmed by 5 bases and the J gene end by 3 bases; junction bases not matched to a gene: 9. The length of the CDR3 is 16 residues. The CDR3 sequence is CASSRGDRVGYNEQFF. The CDR3, as DNA: TGTGCCAGCAGTAGAGGGGACAGGGTAGGCTACAATGAGCAGTTCTTC.

V usage is TRBV5-1 and J usage is TRBJ2-7; a weak D match, TRBD2 (5 bases). The CDR3 is 14 amino acids. From germline, CDR1 is SGHRS and CDR2 YFSETQ. V lost 1 base, J lost 5 bases, and 13 bases lay in between. The CDR3 DNA reads as TGCGCCAGCAGCTTGAACAGAGGGTCCCACGAGCAGTACTTC. Amino acid sequence: CASSLNRGSHEQYF. The complete variable domain, with remaining parts taken from reference TRBV5-1 and TRBJ2-7, reads KAGVTQTPRYLIKTRGQQVTLSCSPISGHRSVSWYQQTPGQGLQFLFEYFSETQRNKGNFPGRFSGRQFSNSRSEMNVSTLELGDSALYLCASSLNRGSHEQYFGPGTRLTVT.

The chain combines TRBV6-5 with TRBJ2-5, with TRBD2 identical over 12 bases. The CDR3 covers 16 residues. CDR1 and CDR2 from the germline V gene are MNHEY and SVGAGI. J was trimmed by 3 bases and V by 0 bases; bases with no gene match: 2. This chain's CDR3 is CASSYSRLAGEETQYF. The DNA for the CDR3 is TGTGCCAGCAGTTACTCGCGACTAGCGGGAGAAGAGACCCAGTACTTC.

V usage is TRBV18 and J usage is TRBJ1-1, with 7 nucleotides matching TRBD1. V lost 3 bases and J lost 2; bases outside the gene matches: 3. Germline lookup yields CDR1 KGHSH and CDR2 LQKENI. The CDR3 is 14 residues long. This CDR3 reads CASSPGQSNTEAFF. Written as DNA, the CDR3 is TGTGCCAGCTCACCGGGACAGAGTAACACTGAAGCTTTCTTT.

The CDR3 DNA sequence: TGTGCCAGCAGCCTAACCTCGACTGAGCCCAAAAACATTCAGTACTTC. Translating it yields CASSLTSTEPKNIQYF. The chain links TRBV7-8 to TRBJ2-4; D call uncertain. The CDR3 has 16 amino acids. V lost 5 bases, J lost 2 bases, and 16 bases lay in between. CDR1 and CDR2 from the germline V gene are SGHVS and FQNEAQ.

The chain combines TRBV9 with TRBJ1-2; D may be TRBD1 (6 bases). Germline V gene data show CDR1 as SGDLS and CDR2 as YYNGEE. Trimming stripped 4 bases from V and 4 bases from J, with 11 bases between. This CDR3 region has 13 residues. DNA of the CDR3: TGTGCCAGCAGCCTCGGGACACCCTATGGCTACACCTTC. It specifies CASSLGTPYGYTF.

This clonotype has more than one count but fewer than ten. This sequence joins TRBV29-1 and TRBJ1-2; D possibly corresponds to TRBD1 (5 bases). The ends were cut back, 3 bases at V and 7 bases at J, with 21 bases in the middle. The CDR3 totals 15 residues. Germline values: CDR1 SQVTM, CDR2 ANQGSEA. CDR3: CSVDRDFGTKGGYTF. The CDR3 nucleotides are TGCAGCGTTGATCGAGACTTCGGGACGAAGGGTGGCTACACCTTC.

The chain carries TRBV27 and TRBJ2-7, with no clear D. Trimming cost V 8 bases and J 2 bases, with 7 bases left between them. Germline V gives CDR1 MNHEY, CDR2 SMNVEV (reference sequence). The CDR3 extends over 11 amino acids. The CDR3 spells CASYSAYEQYF. The CDR3 nucleotides are TGTGCCAGCTACTCGGCCTACGAGCAGTACTTC.